One and the same sample provided the 8 T cell receptor beta chains below, sequenced in a study of blood T cell repertoires in COVID-19. Profiled with immunoSEQ multiplex PCR; TCRdb holds only in-frame clones, not every one. The profile covers about 140,000 clones, with roughly 85% appearing a single time and around 2.9% taken by the ten largest. Sequencing input: peripheral blood. These receptors were obtained from a man in his forties or fifties with acute or convalescent COVID-19.

The chain is built from TRBV24-1 and TRBJ1-5; no reliable D call. The V end lost 2 bases, the J end lost 7 bases, and 14 bases lay between the germline ends. From germline, CDR1 is KGHDR and CDR2 SFDVKD. CDR3 length equals 15 residues. CDR3 region: CATSDSFGELQPQHF. The CDR3 nucleotides are TGTGCCACCAGTGATTCTTTTGGGGAGTTACAGCCCCAGCATTTT.

This clone was seen just once. The genes are TRBV18 and TRBJ2-7, with TRBD2 matching over 7 bases. The CDR3 runs to 14 residues. Unmatched junction bases numbered 7, after V lost 3 bases and J lost 5 bases. Germline V gene sequence: CDR1 KGHSH, CDR2 LQKENI. Here the CDR3 reads CASSPQRGLDEQYF. For the CDR3, the DNA is TGTGCCAGCTCACCCCAGCGGGGTCTCGACGAGCAGTACTTC.

The chain employs TRBV19 and TRBJ2-5, with no clear D. Germline CDR1 reads LNHDA; CDR2 reads SQIVND (reference sequence). The CDR3 is 13 amino acids. V gave up 4 bases and J gave up 2 bases, with 8 bases separating them. The CDR3 spells CASSKTRQETQYF. In DNA form, the CDR3 reads TGTGCCAGTAGTAAGACGAGGCAAGAGACCCAGTACTTC.

The J gene is TRBJ1-1, the V gene TRBV30; D possibly corresponds to TRBD1 (6 bases). The CDR3 length is 13 residues. CDR1 and CDR2 from the germline V gene are GTSNPN and SVGIG (reference sequence). With 1 base removed from V and 2 bases from J, the gap between germline ends came to 8 bases. The CDR3 spells CAWSEQGNTEAFF. The CDR3 nucleotides read TGTGCCTGGAGTGAACAGGGAAACACTGAAGCTTTCTTT.

The chain employs TRBV30 and TRBJ2-7; unclear D gene. Germline-derived CDR1 and CDR2 are GTSNPN and SVGIG (reference sequence). The CDR3 runs to 13 residues. V was shortened by 0 bases and J by 6 bases, with 12 bases between the two germline ends. The CDR3 region is CAWSVLFGGEQYF. DNA for the CDR3: TGTGCCTGGAGTGTACTGTTCGGCGGCGAGCAGTACTTC.

J is TRBJ1-5 and V is TRBV7-2; 7 nucleotides match TRBD1. The CDR3 has 13 residues. V gave up 5 bases and J gave up 9 bases; unmatched junction bases: 7. CDR1 and CDR2 from the germline V gene are SGHTA and FQGNSA. The CDR3 loop reads CASSRTGRGPQHF. CDR3 nucleotide sequence: TGTGCCAGCAGCCGGACAGGCCGCGGGCCCCAGCATTTT.

This clone was seen a handful of times. The chain carries TRBV27 and TRBJ2-1; 10 bases line up with TRBD1. This CDR3 contains 17 residues. CDR1 MNHEY and CDR2 SMNVEV come from the germline V gene (reference sequence). J lost 8 bases, V lost 2 bases, and 12 bases had no gene match. CDR3 sequence (DNA): TGTGCCAGCAGTTTAAGTTCCGTGGGACAGGGGTCTTATGAGCAGTTCTTC. Amino acids: CASSLSSVGQGSYEQFF.

CDR3 in amino acids: CASNTAAGGMDTQYF. In DNA, the CDR3 is TGTGCCAGCAATACCGCAGCGGGAGGGATGGATACGCAGTATTTT. V is TRBV28 and J is TRBJ2-3; 10 nucleotides match TRBD2. Germline V CDR1 and CDR2: MDHEN, SYDVKM. The CDR3 length is 15 residues. The J segment lost 6 bases and the V segment lost 7 bases, leaving 10 bases of the junction unmatched.